Here is one T cell receptor (beta chain) with its context. What it recognizes is unknown. In germline, CDR1 is SGHTA, CDR2 FQGNSA. The CDR3 has 13 amino acids. V was clipped by 1 base and J by 4 bases, with 8 bases between them. This record belongs to a study of T cell repertoires in ileal Crohn's disease. Background on the study: Operated complications were stricturing disease (61%) and penetrating disease (roughly 39%). Biopsies at the proximal margin of the resected specimen form MI samples. Study-wide findings and caveats: Compared with CD4 T cells, sorted CD8 cells carried more expanded clones.

Generated by immunoSEQ multiplex PCR, the TCRdb table keeps only in-frame clones and is missing some. The sample carries thousands of clones, around 75% recorded once. Noted time point: proximal margin of the surgical specimen (macroscopically non-inflamed). The chain carries TRBV7-2 and TRBJ2-7; no definite D call. Sequencing was done on a sample of ileal tissue. The TCR was taken from an adult with Crohn's disease. CDR3 in DNA: TGTGCCAGCAGCTTAGAGGTGGGTTACGAGCAGTACTTC. Translating gives CASSLEVGYEQYF.